The entry below describes one TCR beta chain. These data belong to a study of CDR3 diversity in severe acne. TCRdb ran MiXCR on the PCR reads and lists one entry per CDR3 protein. The data contain 97,000 or so distinct CDR3 sequences, about half of them seen just once; the ten biggest clones take up roughly 12%. Material for sequencing was blood. The receptor comes from a male donor with acne.

CDR3 loop: CASSRSGLVPLGEQFF. As DNA, the CDR3 is TGTGCCAGCAGTAGGTCCGGGTTAGTCCCCCTAGGTGAGCAGTTCTTC. This chain links TRBV6-2 or TRBV6-3 with TRBJ2-1; D is uncertain. Looked up from germline, CDR1 is MNHEY and CDR2 is SVGEGT. There are 16 residues in the CDR3. Trimming removed 5 bases at V and 9 bases at J, with 23 bases between.